This T cell receptor beta chain was sequenced for a study of T cell changes during pregnancy in multiple sclerosis. Profiled with immunoSEQ multiplex PCR; TCRdb holds only in-frame clones, not every one. The sample consists of 26,000 or so clones, 75% to 95% of them appearing once. Germline loops: CDR1 MNHEY, CDR2 SMNVEV (reference sequence). Trimming removed 2 bases from V and 5 bases from J; junction bases left unmatched: 12. The CDR3 loop spans 18 amino acids. The material sequenced was CD8+ T cells from peripheral blood mononuclear cells, taken before pregnancy. This sequence joins TRBV27 and TRBJ2-3, with 11 bases that match TRBD2. This clonotype was obtained from a female donor with multiple sclerosis, enrolled in a pregnancy study. The CDR3 reads CASSLSGTSGTTGDTQYF. DNA of the CDR3: TGTGCCAGCAGTTTAAGTGGGACTAGCGGAACTACTGGAGATACGCAGTATTTT.